The rows below give T cell receptor beta chains drawn from one sample of a study of blood T cell repertoires in COVID-19. Here immunoSEQ multiplex PCR was the method, and the copy in TCRdb shows in-frame clones only, minus some. The sample includes approximately 290,000 clones, approximately 92% of them seen just once. The sequenced sample was PBMCs or T cells enriched from blood (not recorded which). All receptors come from a woman younger than 45 who had recovered from COVID-19. Each CDR3 is given with its conserved first and last residue. A D gene is named only where the DNA matches it firmly. Only some rows state a clone size, as once, few, many or a class for expanded clones.

>TRBJ1-1|-|TRBV11-3|-|13
CASSLSAGHVAFF
TGTGCCAGCAGCCTATCCGCAGGGCATGTGGCTTTCTTT
>TRBJ1-6|-|TRBV10-1|-|13
CASSSRGDSPLHF
TGCGCCAGCAGTTCCAGGGGTGATTCACCCCTCCACTTT
>TRBJ1-2|-|TRBV6-2/TRBV6-3|few|14
CASSHQGLARGYTF
TGTGCCAGCAGCCATCAGGGGCTCGCGCGCGGCTACACCTTC
>TRBJ2-3|TRBD2|TRBV7-3|-|13
CASSGTSGDTQYF
TGTGCCAGCAGCGGGACTAGCGGAGATACGCAGTATTTT
>TRBJ2-7|TRBD1|TRBV6-2/TRBV6-3|-|14
CASSSGTGKNEQYF
TGTGCCAGCAGTTCCGGGACAGGGAAAAACGAGCAGTACTTC
>TRBJ1-2|-|TRBV7-2|-|16
CASSESSGVALYGYTF
TGTGCCAGCAGCGAGAGCTCGGGGGTGGCTCTCTATGGCTACACCTTC
>TRBJ2-3|-|TRBV9|-|15
CASSETGGPTDTQYF
TGTGCCAGCAGCGAGACAGGTGGACCTACAGATACGCAGTATTTT
>TRBJ1-2|TRBD1|TRBV24-1|once|17
CATSEPGTGESYDGYTF
TGTGCCACCAGTGAGCCGGGGACAGGGGAATCGTATGATGGCTACACCTTC
>TRBJ2-1|TRBD2|TRBV6-4|-|15
CASSRASGSRDEQFF
TGTGCCAGTTCGCGGGCTAGCGGGAGTAGGGATGAGCAGTTCTTC
>TRBJ2-3|TRBD2|TRBV9|-|16
CASSETSGRLADTQYF
TGTGCCAGCAGCGAGACTAGCGGGAGATTGGCAGATACGCAGTATTTT
>TRBJ2-1|TRBD1|TRBV6-2/TRBV6-3|-|13
CASSPDRVDEQFF
TGTGCCAGCAGTCCGGACAGGGTAGATGAGCAGTTCTTC